This T cell receptor (beta chain) was sequenced for a study of a mutant IDH1 vaccine in newly diagnosed glioma. The wider study: Sex among treated patients split 62.5% male, around 38% female; mean age was roughly 40 years.

This clone has just one count. Its target is not known. Germline CDR1 and CDR2: SGHTA and FQGNSA. CDR3 length: 13 residues. Time point indicated: week 5, during vaccination. The content of each vaccine dose was 300 ug of mutant IDH1 20-mer peptide, and topical imiquimod accompanied it. Sequenced by immunoSEQ multiplex PCR; TCRdb stores in-frame clones only, minus some. This table has approximately 57,000 clones, roughly 82% appearing once. The receptor was derived from a woman aged 18-29 years with glioma. Some clones in this sample may be carry-over from other donors' samples. V and J are TRBV7-2 and TRBJ2-5, with 7 bases that match TRBD1. The J call may be in error: the DNA end matches TRBJ2-7 better. The sample was PBMCs, taken from a glioma patient whose treatment included an IDH1 peptide vaccine. CDR3 coding DNA: TGTGCCAGCAGAACAGGGGTCTCCTACGAGCAGTACTTC. It translates to CASRTGVSYEQYF.